Listed here are 28 T cell receptor beta chains from one sample, sequenced in a study of tumor and adjacent non-tumor tissue in lung cancer. TCRbeta libraries were built with three rounds of nested PCR, modified from ARM-PCR. A single record per CDR3 protein comes from TCRdb applying MiXCR to the multiplex PCR reads. The sample has 43,000 or so distinct CDR3 sequences; about three fifths are singletons. The template was RNA from unsorted bulk tissue. More than 3 cm separated this lung sample from the edge of the tumor. The source material was distant non-tumor lung tissue. These receptors were taken from a man aged 50-59 years with non-small cell lung cancer.

The genes are TRBV29-1 and TRBJ2-7; 9 nucleotides match TRBD1. Germline loops: CDR1 SQVTM, CDR2 ANQGSEA. Trimming cost V 4 bases and J 2 bases; bases outside gene matches: 6. The CDR3 is 14 amino acids. CDR3 sequence (DNA): TGCAGCGTTGCACTGAGGACAGGGGCCTACGAGCAGTACTTC. It yields the protein CSVALRTGAYEQYF.

As regards this clonotype: Relative to the germline gene, one junction end is altered; a read error may explain this. V is TRBV6-6 and J is TRBJ1-2, with D perhaps TRBD1 (6 bases). There are 12 residues in the CDR3. Germline V lookup: CDR1 MNHNY, CDR2 SVGAGI (reference sequence). CDR3 residues: CEGGGVDYSYTF. As DNA, the CDR3 is TGTGAGGGGGGTGGCGTAGACTATAGCTACACCTTC.

On this clonotype: A much larger clone lies a single base off, so this may be a read error. The V call is TRBV11-2, the J call TRBJ2-7; 7 bases agree with TRBD1. The germline V gene has CDR1 SGHAT and CDR2 FQNNGV. This CDR3 has 17 residues. J was trimmed by 0 bases and V by 4 bases; bases with no gene match: 12. The DNA for the CDR3 is TGTGCCAGCAGCTCAGGGGCAGGGGGTGGCAGCTCCTACGAGCAGTACTTC. This codes for CASSSGAGGGSSYEQYF. Full variable domain (rest looked up from reference TRBV11-2 and TRBJ2-7): EAGVAQSPRYKIIEKRQSVAFWCNPISGHATLYWYQQILGQGPKLLIQFQNNGVVDDSQLPKDRFSAERLKGVDSTLKIQPAKLEDSAVYLCASSSGAGGGSSYEQYFGPGTRLTVT.

This clonotype is termed medium-sized. The chain combines TRBV6-5 with TRBJ2-1; 7 bases match TRBD1. From germline, CDR1 is MNHEY and CDR2 SVGAGI. The V gene end was trimmed by 1 base and the J gene end by 14 bases; junction bases not matched to a gene: 5. The CDR3 extends over 12 amino acids. The CDR3 protein is CASSYFPGQKFF. The DNA for the CDR3 is TGTGCCAGCAGTTACTTTCCGGGACAGAAGTTCTTC.

About this clonotype itself: The limits of the CDR3 on the DNA are not certain, so only TCRdb's listed CDR3 is given. The chain links TRBV9 to TRBJ1-1; TRBD1 was called by the table and not checked on the DNA. Germline CDR1 and CDR2: SGDLS and YYNGEE. With termini counted, the CDR3 has 15 amino acids. CDR3 in amino acids: CASSVSWGPGTEAIF.

The chain employs TRBV11-2 and TRBJ2-6; tentative D call: TRBD1 (5 bases). CDR3 length: 18 amino acids. Trimming removed 5 bases at V and 2 bases at J, with 19 bases between. Per the germline V gene, CDR1 is SGHAT and CDR2 is FQNNGV. CDR3: CASSIRQFLYPGANVLTF. Written as DNA, the CDR3 is TGTGCCAGCAGCATACGACAGTTCCTTTACCCTGGGGCCAACGTCCTGACTTTC.

This clonotype was observed a few times. The chain employs TRBV28 and TRBJ1-1; D gene unclear. In germline, CDR1 is MDHEN, CDR2 SYDVKM. This CDR3 is 16 amino acids long. V lost 6 bases to trimming and J lost 2 bases, with 19 bases between them. CDR3 protein: CASRIKAAGLNTEAFF. The CDR3 bases are TGTGCCAGCAGGATAAAGGCAGCGGGCCTCAACACTGAAGCTTTCTTT.

In regard to this clonotype: This clone may be a read error of a much larger clone one base away. The gene calls are TRBV28 and TRBJ2-4; perhaps TRBD1 as D (6 bases). The CDR3 runs 14 residues. Germline V CDR1 and CDR2: MDHEN, SYDVKM. CDR3 protein: CDSSYRVGKNIQYF. CDR3 in DNA: TGTGACAGCAGCTACAGGGTGGGCAAAAACATTCAGTACTTC.

About this clonotype itself: A read error may account for a junction end that differs from germline. The J gene is TRBJ2-1, the V gene TRBV12-3 or TRBV12-4; D might be TRBD1 or TRBD2, each matching 5 bases. CDR3 length equals 13 residues. Here the CDR3 reads CVSKPGLYNEQFF. As DNA, the CDR3 is TGTGTCAGCAAGCCGGGGCTGTACAATGAGCAATTCTTC.

With respect to this clonotype: In this CDR3 the conserved last residue, phenylalanine or tryptophan, is missing, so a read error is likely. J is TRBJ1-6 and V is TRBV6-6, with D unclear. From germline, CDR1 is MNHNY and CDR2 SVGAGI (reference sequence). This CDR3 has 17 residues. V was clipped by 2 bases and J by 0 bases, with 11 bases between them. In DNA form, the CDR3 reads TGTGCCAGCAGTTACGGTGAGACAAGCTCCTATAATTCACCCCTCCACCTT. Protein sequence: CASSYGETSSYNSPLHL.

In its sample, this clonotype was seen once. V and J are TRBV6-6 and TRBJ1-6; D is uncertain. The CDR3 is 17 amino acids. V lost 11 bases and J lost 0, with 20 bases in between. Germline V gene sequence: CDR1 MNHNY, CDR2 SVGAGI (reference sequence). The CDR3 DNA reads as TGTGCCGGGAGTTACGATGAGACGGGCTCCTATAATTCACCCCTCCACTTT. Its translation: CAGSYDETGSYNSPLHF.

A word on this clonotype: This may come from a read error, since a much larger clone is one base off. This chain joins TRBV7-9 and TRBJ1-3; D gene uncertain. V lost 0 bases to trimming and J lost 0 bases, with 6 bases between them. This CDR3 spans 15 amino acids. CDR1 SEHNR and CDR2 FQNEAQ come from the germline V gene (reference sequence). The CDR3 loop reads CASSLAMNSGNTIYF. For the CDR3, the DNA is TGTGCCAGCAGCTTAGCGATGAACTCTGGAAACACCATATATTTT.

Notes on this clonotype: This is likely a read error, given that the CDR3 carries no conserved phenylalanine or tryptophan at its end. This sequence joins TRBV10-2 and TRBJ2-7, with 7 bases aligning to TRBD2. The germline CDR1 and CDR2 sequences are WSHSY and SAAADI. V lost 10 bases to trimming and J lost 4 bases; unmatched junction nucleotides: 7. The length of the CDR3 is 12 residues. CDR3 sequence reads: CATSGEGYEQYL. The CDR3 DNA reads TGCGCCACATCGGGGGAGGGTTACGAGCAGTACCTC.

In its sample, this clonotype was seen once. The junction shows a germline mismatch at one end, possibly a read error. This chain joins TRBV29-1 and TRBJ2-5, with D hard to call. The CDR3 totals 13 residues. CDR1 SQVTM and CDR2 ANQGSEA come from the germline V gene. CDR3 DNA: TGCAGCGTCCCGGAGCTCCAGAGAGAGACTCAGTACTTC. It specifies CSVPELQRETQYF.

A remark on this clonotype: A much larger clonotype is one base distant, so this may be a read error. The chain is built from TRBV4-2 and TRBJ2-1; weak D call: TRBD2 (5 bases). Germline V gene sequence: CDR1 LGHNA, CDR2 YNFKEQ. There are 15 residues in the CDR3. The CDR3, as DNA: TGTGCCAGCAACCAAGATCTTTGGACTTCCAATGAGCAGTTCTTC. Translated: CASNQDLWTSNEQFF.

At least ten counts were recorded for this clonotype. V is TRBV28 and J is TRBJ2-6; maybe TRBD1 (6 bases). The CDR3 is 17 residues long. Trimming shortened V by 6 bases and J by 0 bases, and 15 bases separated the two germline ends. CDR1 and CDR2 (germline): MDHEN, SYDVKM. The CDR3 reads CASSTNTGSSGANVLTF. CDR3 sequence (DNA): TGTGCCAGCAGCACAAATACAGGGTCCTCTGGGGCCAACGTCCTGACTTTC.

This clonotype was observed at least ten times. V usage is TRBV6-2 or TRBV6-3 and J usage is TRBJ2-5, with D unclear. In germline, CDR1 is MNHEY, CDR2 SVGEGT. The V gene lost 10 bases and the J gene lost 1 base, with 7 bases spanning the gap. This CDR3 has 11 amino acids. The CDR3 bases are TGTGCCACCTTATTCCAAGAGACCCAGTACTTC. As protein: CATLFQETQYF.

This sequence joins TRBV5-8 and TRBJ2-2; D remains unclear. The CDR3 runs to 14 residues. Germline V gene sequence: CDR1 SGHTS, CDR2 YDEGEE. The germline V and J ends were trimmed by 6 bases and 1 base, with 10 bases remaining between them. The CDR3: CASTWTLNTGELFF. CDR3 bases: TGTGCCAGCACCTGGACGCTGAACACCGGGGAGCTGTTTTTT.

Turning to this clonotype: This clone may be a read error of a much larger clone one base away. The J gene is TRBJ1-1, the V gene TRBV28; the D is unclear. CDR3 size: 14 residues. Trimming removed 3 bases from V and 8 bases from J, with 16 bases in between. The germline V gene has CDR1 MDHEN and CDR2 SYDVKM. CDR3 sequence: CASSFAQPAPEAFF. The CDR3 coding sequence is TGTGCCAGCAGTTTTGCTCAGCCGGCCCCAGAAGCTTTCTTT.

In regard to this clonotype: The junction and the germline gene differ at one end; a read error may be behind it. CDR3 sequence: CVISRDTGINEKLFF. The CDR3 nucleotides read TGTGTCATCAGTCGGGATACGGGCATTAATGAAAAACTGTTTTTT. The chain uses TRBV10-3 and TRBJ1-4; D unresolved. The CDR3 is made up of 15 amino acids. CDR1 and CDR2 (germline): ENHRY, SYGVKD.

This clonotype was counted a few times. The CDR3 end shows no conserved phenylalanine or tryptophan, and so a read error is likely. The rearrangement uses TRBV29-1 and TRBJ2-7, with a possible D match to TRBD2 (7 bases). CDR1 and CDR2 (germline): SQVTM, ANQGSEA. Between the trimmed V and J ends, which lost 3 bases and 6 bases, there was a span of 15 bases. The CDR3 covers 13 residues. As DNA, the CDR3 is TGCAGCGTTGAGGGGACGGGGGGCCGCGAGCAGTACTTA. Its protein is CSVEGTGGREQYL.

This chain joins TRBV7-8 and TRBJ1-1; D is uncertain. Germline CDR1 is SGHVS and CDR2 is FQNEAQ. The CDR3 loop spans 14 amino acids. Trimming cost V 5 bases and J 0 bases, with 10 bases left between them. The CDR3 DNA sequence: TGTGCCAGCAGCCCCAACACGATGAACACTGAAGCTTTCTTT. Protein: CASSPNTMNTEAFF.

The sample holds many counts of this clonotype. J is TRBJ2-3 and V is TRBV30, with TRBD1 matching over 7 bases. Germline values: CDR1 GTSNPN, CDR2 SVGIG (reference sequence). The CDR3 has 13 amino acids. V trimming: 5 bases; J trimming: 2 bases; junction bases outside the gene matches: 4. The CDR3 is CAWGQAYTDTQYF. CDR3 nucleotides: TGTGCCTGGGGACAGGCGTACACAGATACGCAGTATTTT.

This clonotype showed up just a few times. The chain couples TRBV18 to TRBJ2-5; D possibly matches TRBD1 or TRBD2 (6 bases each). The CDR3 consists of 13 residues. Germline V gene lookup returns CDR1 KGHSH and CDR2 LQKENI. Trimming shortened V by 5 bases and J by 3 bases, and 10 bases separated the two germline ends. The CDR3 bases are TGTGCCAGCTCAGGACAGCGGGAAGAGACCCAGTACTTC. Translation: CASSGQREETQYF.

Comments on this clonotype: A much larger clonotype is one base distant, so this may be a read error. The conserved phenylalanine or tryptophan is not found at the CDR3 terminus, so this likely reflects a read error. The chain links TRBV12-3 or TRBV12-4 to TRBJ1-6, with 7 bases identical to TRBD1. V shed 5 bases and J 14 bases; nucleotides not matched to a gene: 12. The CDR3 covers 14 residues. The CDR3 reads CASSPGTDPGTLHI. CDR3 nucleotides: TGTGCCAGCAGTCCCGGGACAGACCCTGGCACCCTCCACATT.

The chain recombines TRBV5-4 with TRBJ2-7; TRBD2 matches at 9 bases. Germline V lookup: CDR1 SGHNT, CDR2 YYREEE (reference sequence). The CDR3 is made up of 17 amino acids. The V gene end was trimmed by 2 bases and the J gene end by 5 bases; junction bases not matched to a gene: 14. CDR3 sequence (DNA): TGTGCCAGCAGCTTCGGGGGTTTAGCGGGAGATGCAGACGAGCAGTACTTC. It is translated as CASSFGGLAGDADEQYF.

With regard to this clonotype: A much bigger clone sits one base away, suggesting this may be a read error. The V call is TRBV28, the J call TRBJ1-3, with no clear D. Germline V gene data show CDR1 as MDHEN and CDR2 as SYDVKM. CDR3 length equals 15 residues. V lost 4 bases to trimming and J lost 2 bases, with 12 bases between them. This chain's CDR3 is CASSWGSETGNTIYF. The CDR3 DNA follows: TGTGCCAGCAGTTGGGGTTCGGAGACTGGAAACACCATATATTTT.

The chain combines TRBV21-1 with TRBJ2-3; the table gives TRBD2 as D, unverified against the DNA. TRBV21-1 is marked as a pseudogene. CDR3 length: 18 amino acids. The chain's CDR3 is CASSKGYLAGGPADTQYF. CDR3 coding DNA: TGTGCCAGCAGCAAAGGGTACCTAGCGGGAGGACCTGCAGATACGCAGTATTTT.